The sequence of this T cell receptor beta chain was determined in a study of graft-versus-host responses after intestinal transplantation. A remark on this clone: Its antigen is unidentified.

The data were produced by immunoSEQ multiplex PCR, yet TCRdb's version contains in-frame clones alone and is incomplete. The table has tens of thousands of clones, 80% to 90% seen once; the top ten hold about 2.7%. V shed 7 bases, J shed 7 bases, and the junction held 10 bases outside the gene matches. This CDR3 contains 15 residues. Germline V gene sequence: CDR1 SNHLY, CDR2 FYNNEI. This sequence was found in a human donor who received an intestinal transplant. This material consisted of unstimulated CD8+ T cells sorted from spleen or lymph node cells, taken before intestinal transplant. The chain employs TRBV2 and TRBJ1-5; 10 bases are shared with TRBD1. CDR3 nucleotides: TGTGCCAGCACCTCAGCGGGACAGGGGATCCAGCCCCAGCATTTT. This translates into CASTSAGQGIQPQHF.